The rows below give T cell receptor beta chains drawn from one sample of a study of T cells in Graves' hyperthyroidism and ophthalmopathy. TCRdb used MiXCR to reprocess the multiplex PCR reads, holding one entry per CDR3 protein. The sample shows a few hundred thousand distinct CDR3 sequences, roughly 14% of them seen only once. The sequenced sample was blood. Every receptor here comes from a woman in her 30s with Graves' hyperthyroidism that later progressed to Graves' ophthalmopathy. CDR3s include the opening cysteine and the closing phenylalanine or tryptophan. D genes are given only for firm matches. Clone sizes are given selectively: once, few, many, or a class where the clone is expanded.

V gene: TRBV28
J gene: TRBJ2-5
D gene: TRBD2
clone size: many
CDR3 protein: CASSPLLAETKGETQYF
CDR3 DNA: TGTGCCAGCAGTCCACTACTAGCGGAGACTAAGGGGGAGACCCAGTACTTC

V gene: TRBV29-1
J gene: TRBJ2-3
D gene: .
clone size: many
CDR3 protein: CSVKKADTQYF
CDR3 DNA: TGCAGCGTCAAAAAGGCAGATACGCAGTATTTT

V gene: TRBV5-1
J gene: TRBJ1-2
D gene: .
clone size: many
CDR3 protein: CASGSSTGGYTF
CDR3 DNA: TGCGCCAGCGGGTCCTCAACGGGTGGCTACACCTTC

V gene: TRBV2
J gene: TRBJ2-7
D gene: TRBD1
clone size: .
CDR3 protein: CASSGFGQGAYEQYF
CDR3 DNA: TGTGCCAGCAGCGGCTTTGGGCAGGGGGCATACGAGCAGTACTTC

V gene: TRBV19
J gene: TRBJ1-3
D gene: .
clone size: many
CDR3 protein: CASTGYSGNTIYF
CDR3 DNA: TGTGCCAGTACAGGCTACTCTGGAAACACCATATATTTT

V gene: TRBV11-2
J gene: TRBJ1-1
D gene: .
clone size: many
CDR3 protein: CASSPQEPEAFF
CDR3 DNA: TGTGCCAGCAGCCCCCAAGAGCCCGAAGCTTTCTTT

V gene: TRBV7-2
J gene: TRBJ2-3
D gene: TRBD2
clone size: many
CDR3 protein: CASSLSAGGHTGDTQYF
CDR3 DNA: TGTGCCAGCAGCTTATCAGCGGGAGGGCATACGGGAGATACGCAGTATTTT

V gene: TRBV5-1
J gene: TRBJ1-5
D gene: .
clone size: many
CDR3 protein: CASSLDGQPNQPQHF
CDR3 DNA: TGCGCCAGCAGCTTGGATGGACAGCCAAATCAGCCCCAGCATTTT

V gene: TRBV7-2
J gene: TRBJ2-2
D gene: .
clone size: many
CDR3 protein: CASSPLGGKNTGELFF
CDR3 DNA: TGTGCCAGCAGCCCCCTCGGCGGAAAGAACACCGGGGAGCTGTTTTTT

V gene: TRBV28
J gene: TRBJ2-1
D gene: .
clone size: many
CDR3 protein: CASSLQSYNEQFF
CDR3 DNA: TGTGCCAGCAGTTTACAATCCTACAATGAGCAGTTCTTC

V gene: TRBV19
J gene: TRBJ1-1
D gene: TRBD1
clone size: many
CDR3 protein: CASSQGQGDSSEAFF
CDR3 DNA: TGTGCCAGTAGCCAGGGACAGGGGGATTCATCTGAAGCTTTCTTT

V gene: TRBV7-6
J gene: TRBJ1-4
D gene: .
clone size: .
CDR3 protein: CASSEWQDEKLFF
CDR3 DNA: TGTGCCAGCAGCGAGTGGCAGGACGAAAAACTGTTTTTT

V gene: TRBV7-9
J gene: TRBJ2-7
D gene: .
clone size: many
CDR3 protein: CASSVFAGAGEDEQYF
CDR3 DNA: TGTGCCAGCAGCGTGTTCGCGGGGGCGGGAGAGGACGAGCAGTACTTC

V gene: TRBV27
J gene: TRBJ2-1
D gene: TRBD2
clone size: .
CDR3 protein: CATLSGRTYNEQFF
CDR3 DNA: TGTGCCACACTTAGCGGGAGGACCTACAATGAGCAGTTCTTC

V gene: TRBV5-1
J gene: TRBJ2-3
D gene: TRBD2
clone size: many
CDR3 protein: CASTSSLREAVSADTQYF
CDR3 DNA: TGCGCCAGCACCTCTTCCCTCCGGGAGGCGGTTAGTGCAGATACGCAGTATTTT

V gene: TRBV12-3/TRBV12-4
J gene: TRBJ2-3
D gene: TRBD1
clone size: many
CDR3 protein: CASRFLNGQGTDTQYF
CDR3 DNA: TGTGCCAGCAGATTCCTAAACGGACAGGGCACAGATACGCAGTATTTT

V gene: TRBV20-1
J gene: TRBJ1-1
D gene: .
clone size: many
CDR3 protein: CSARDLRGWVNTEAFF
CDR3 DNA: TGCAGTGCTAGAGATCTCCGGGGATGGGTGAACACTGAAGCTTTCTTT

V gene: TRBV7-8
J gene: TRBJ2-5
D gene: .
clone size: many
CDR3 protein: CASSLSSSTEETQYF
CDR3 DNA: TGTGCCAGCAGCTTAAGTAGCAGTACTGAAGAGACCCAGTACTTC

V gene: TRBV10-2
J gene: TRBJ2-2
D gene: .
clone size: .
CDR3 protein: CASTPEGDGELFF
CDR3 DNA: TGCGCCAGCACGCCGGAAGGGGACGGGGAGCTGTTTTTT

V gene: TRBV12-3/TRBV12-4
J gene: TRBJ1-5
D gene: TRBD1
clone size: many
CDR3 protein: CASSLGQGKAGQPQHF
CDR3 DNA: TGTGCCAGCAGTCTCGGACAGGGTAAGGCTGGTCAGCCCCAGCATTTT

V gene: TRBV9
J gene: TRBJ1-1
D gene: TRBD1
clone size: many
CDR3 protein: CASSAGQGREAFF
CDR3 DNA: TGTGCCAGCAGCGCCGGACAGGGACGTGAAGCTTTCTTT

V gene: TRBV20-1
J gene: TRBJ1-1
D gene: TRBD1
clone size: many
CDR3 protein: CSARANIGQGRGTEAFF
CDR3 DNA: TGCAGTGCTAGAGCCAATATCGGACAGGGCCGAGGGACTGAAGCTTTCTTT

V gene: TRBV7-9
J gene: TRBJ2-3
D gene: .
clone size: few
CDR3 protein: CASSQLVGSSTDTQYF
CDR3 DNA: TGTGCCAGCAGCCAATTAGTCGGCAGTAGCACAGATACGCAGTATTTT

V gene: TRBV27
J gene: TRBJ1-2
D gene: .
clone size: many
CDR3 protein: CASSSLDGVPNYGYTF
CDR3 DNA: TGTGCCAGCAGTTCCTTGGACGGAGTACCAAACTATGGCTACACCTTC

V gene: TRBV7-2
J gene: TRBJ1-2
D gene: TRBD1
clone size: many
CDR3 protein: CASSLAGGPSGYTF
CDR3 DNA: TGTGCCAGCAGCTTGGCAGGGGGTCCGTCTGGCTACACCTTC

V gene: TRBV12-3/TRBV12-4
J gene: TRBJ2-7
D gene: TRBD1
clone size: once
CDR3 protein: CASSPTGGGYSYEQYF
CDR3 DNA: TGTGCCAGCAGTCCTACAGGGGGCGGATACTCCTACGAGCAGTACTTC